This TCR beta chain was identified in a study of T cell responses to AZD1222 COVID-19 vaccine. The study, taken as a whole, reports: Repertoires were obtained only post-peak T cell response. Increased Spike-specific TCR breadth and depth were observed after two AZD1222 doses. At baseline, just 5 or 6 AZD1222 recipients tested seropositive. Most donors were white British and more were female, and clonal diversity was possibly underestimated.

Clones were read by immunoSEQ multiplex PCR, and TCRdb kept only the in-frame ones, dropping some. The sample lists over 85,000 clones; around 90% were seen once. The CDR3 runs to 14 residues. Trimming removed 7 bases at V and 2 bases at J, with 14 bases between. Germline-derived CDR1 and CDR2 are GTSNPN and SVGIG (reference sequence). As concerns this clone: Its antigen remains unidentified.

This chain connects TRBV30 to TRBJ2-2, with D possibly TRBD1 on 5 matching bases. Material: peripheral blood, obtained on day 0 of AZD1222 vaccination. The TCR was taken from an adult in good health. The CDR3 DNA reads TGTGCCTCGCCCAGGGAACAAAACACCGGGGAGCTGTTTTTT. It encodes CASPREQNTGELFF. The whole variable domain, remainder taken from reference TRBV30 and TRBJ2-2, is SQTIHQWPATLVQPVGSPLSLECTVEGTSNPNLYWYRQAAGRGLQLLFYSVGIGQISSEVPQNLSASRPQDRQFILSSKKLLLSDSGFYLCASPREQNTGELFFGEGSRLTVL.